A single sample is the source of the 15 T cell receptor beta chains below, sequenced in a study of blood T cells in healthy people across ages. Together with a sample-barcoded 5' primer, a J-beta primer mix was included in a second PCR lasting about 6 to 12 cycles. Each CDR3 protein is one row after TCRdb ran MiXCR on the 5' RACE reads. This table holds about 680,000 distinct CDR3 sequences, about 52% found once. The material sequenced was blood. Receptors originate from a woman aged 55-70 years in good health.

This chain uses TRBV20-1 with TRBJ2-1; D perhaps matches TRBD1 (5 bases). This CDR3 is 13 amino acids long. From germline, CDR1 is DFQATT and CDR2 SNEGSKA (reference sequence). V was shortened by 0 bases and J by 7 bases, with 10 bases between the two germline ends. The CDR3 nucleotides read TGCAGTGCTAGAGAACCCCACAGGAATGAGCAGTTCTTC. Protein product: CSAREPHRNEQFF.

The CDR3: CSANRGPYEQYF. The CDR3 bases are TGCAGTGCTAACAGGGGCCCCTACGAGCAGTACTTC. V gene TRBV20-1 combines with J gene TRBJ2-7, with TRBD1 matching over 7 bases. The CDR3 has 12 amino acids. Germline V lookup: CDR1 DFQATT, CDR2 SNEGSKA (reference sequence). J gave up 2 bases and V 4 bases, and 2 bases lay outside the gene matches.

The V call is TRBV4-2, the J call TRBJ2-3; the match to TRBD2 covers 14 bases. V dropped 4 bases and J dropped 0; count of bases not matched to a gene: 6. CDR3 size: 18 residues. In germline, CDR1 is LGHNA, CDR2 YNFKEQ. The CDR3 region has the DNA TGTGCCAGCAGCCGAGGACTAGCGGGAGGTACTAGCACAGATACGCAGTATTTT. Translating gives CASSRGLAGGTSTDTQYF.

The chain employs TRBV29-1 and TRBJ1-1; TRBD1 matches 7 bases. Germline loops: CDR1 SQVTM, CDR2 ANQGSEA. With V trimmed by 7 bases and J by 1 base, 6 bases remained unmatched. The CDR3 totals 13 residues. The CDR3 sequence: CSALTGWNTEAFF. The DNA for the CDR3 is TGCAGCGCTCTGACAGGGTGGAACACTGAAGCTTTCTTT.

At least ten counts were recorded for this clonotype. The chain combines TRBV4-3 with TRBJ2-2; D gene ambiguous. Trimming cost V 0 bases and J 1 base, with 12 bases left between them. CDR3 length: 17 amino acids. Germline V gene data show CDR1 as LGHNA and CDR2 as YSLEER. The DNA of the CDR3 is TGCGCCAGCAGCCAAGATACGCAATTGAAGAACACCGGGGAGCTGTTTTTT. It is translated as CASSQDTQLKNTGELFF.

The V call is TRBV20-1, the J call TRBJ2-4; no definite D call. This CDR3 contains 13 residues. Germline assignment: CDR1 DFQATT and CDR2 SNEGSKA (reference sequence). Trimming stripped 6 bases from V and 0 bases from J, with 9 bases between. The CDR3 coding sequence is TGCAGTGCGGCTACAATAGCCAAAAACATTCAGTACTTC. It encodes CSAATIAKNIQYF.

The chain uses TRBV7-2 and TRBJ2-7, with TRBD2 identical over 8 bases. Looked up from germline, CDR1 is SGHTA and CDR2 is FQGNSA. The CDR3 extends over 14 amino acids. V lost 6 bases and J lost 1; bases outside the gene matches: 5. The CDR3 sequence is CASREKRESYEQYF. Here the CDR3 DNA reads TGTGCCAGCAGGGAAAAGCGGGAGTCCTACGAGCAGTACTTC.

This clonotype was found a few times. The chain has TRBV7-2 and TRBJ2-7, with TRBD2 identical over 9 bases. Unmatched junction bases numbered 10, after V lost 0 bases and J lost 4 bases. The CDR3 is 17 amino acids. CDR1 and CDR2 from the germline V gene are SGHTA and FQGNSA. This CDR3 reads CASSLALAGGLAYEQYF. Here the CDR3 DNA reads TGTGCCAGCAGCTTAGCGCTTGCGGGAGGGCTAGCTTACGAGCAGTACTTC.

The chain combines TRBV7-2 with TRBJ2-7, with D uncertain. Trimming removed 1 base from V and 7 bases from J, with 11 bases in between. This CDR3 comprises 13 residues. Per germline, CDR1 SGHTA and CDR2 FQGNSA. Here the CDR3 reads CASSLGGSWEQYF. In nucleotides, the CDR3 is TGTGCCAGCAGCTTAGGAGGCAGCTGGGAGCAGTACTTC.

The CDR3 reads CASSGRTSGITGELFF. CDR3 nucleotides: TGTGCCAGCAGCGGCAGGACTAGCGGGATCACCGGGGAGCTGTTTTTT. The chain carries TRBV7-2 and TRBJ2-2; the match to TRBD2 covers 12 bases. The CDR3 consists of 16 residues. The J segment lost 4 bases and the V segment lost 5 bases, leaving 5 bases of the junction unmatched. Germline assignment: CDR1 SGHTA and CDR2 FQGNSA.

V and J are TRBV7-9 and TRBJ2-5; D ambiguous. This CDR3 comprises 13 residues. Deletions cut 0 bases from V and 6 bases from J, with 8 bases between. Germline assignment: CDR1 SEHNR and CDR2 FQNEAQ (reference sequence). The CDR3 bases are TGTGCCAGCAGCTTAGCTGGGTGGCAGACCCAGTACTTC. Its protein is CASSLAGWQTQYF. Supplemented by reference TRBV7-9 and TRBJ2-5, the full variable domain reads DTGVSQNPRHKITKRGQNVTFRCDPISEHNRLYWYRQTLGQGPEFLTYFQNEAQLEKSRLLSDRFSAERPKGSFSTLEIQRTEQGDSAMYLCASSLAGWQTQYFGPGTRLLVL.

The rearrangement uses TRBV10-3 and TRBJ1-5; 9 bases are shared with TRBD1. The germline V gene encodes CDR1 ENHRY and CDR2 SYGVKD. The CDR3 length is 17 residues. The trim removed 4 bases at V and 5 bases at J, leaving 12 bases unmatched. CDR3 sequence reads: CAISGQPGQGSDQPQHF. The CDR3 DNA sequence: TGTGCCATCAGTGGACAACCGGGACAGGGAAGCGATCAGCCCCAGCATTTT.

V and J are TRBV11-2 and TRBJ2-1; a possible D gene is TRBD2 (6 bases). The CDR3 loop spans 13 amino acids. The V end lost 8 bases, the J end lost 15 bases, and 23 bases lay between the germline ends. In germline, CDR1 is SGHAT, CDR2 FQNNGV. CDR3 loop: CASGRNGGNKWFF. In DNA, the CDR3 is TGTGCCAGCGGGAGAAACGGAGGGAATAAGTGGTTCTTC.

In its sample, this clonotype was seen once. The rearrangement joins TRBV20-1 to TRBJ2-7, with D maybe TRBD2 (6 bases). V gave up 0 bases and J gave up 7 bases, with 19 bases separating them. This CDR3 is built from 15 residues. CDR1 is DFQATT and CDR2 is SNEGSKA in the germline V gene (reference sequence). This CDR3 reads CSARDWRGSYNEQYF. The CDR3 DNA is TGCAGTGCTAGAGATTGGAGGGGCTCGTACAATGAGCAGTACTTC.

The chain combines TRBV11-3 with TRBJ2-2; no clear D. This CDR3 comprises 14 residues. Germline CDR1 and CDR2: SGHNT and YENEEA. The V end lost 1 base, the J end lost 4 bases, and 7 bases lay between the germline ends. The CDR3 is CASSLGPVTGELFF. The CDR3 nucleotides are TGTGCCAGCAGCTTAGGGCCCGTCACCGGGGAGCTGTTTTTT. Using reference TRBV11-3 and TRBJ2-2 for the parts outside the CDR3, the full variable domain is EAGVVQSPRYKIIEKKQPVAFWCNPISGHNTLYWYLQNLGQGPELLIRYENEEAVDDSQLPKDRFSAERLKGVDSTLKIQPAELGDSAVYLCASSLGPVTGELFFGEGSRLTVL.